This T cell receptor (beta chain) was retrieved from a study of T cells in Graves' hyperthyroidism and ophthalmopathy. Amplified regions were TCR beta CDR3 sequences from RNA transcripts. In the first-round RT-PCR of the TCR CDR3, the HTBI primer set was used. TCRdb fed the multiplex PCR reads into MiXCR, producing one record per CDR3 protein. The data show about 400,000 distinct CDR3 sequences, with more than 12% seen just once and over 25% held by the top ten. The length of the CDR3 is 13 residues. The germline CDR1 and CDR2 sequences are SGDLS and YYNGEE. The junction had 3 bases not matched to a gene; V was cut back by 0 bases and J by 7 bases. With respect to this clonotype: What it binds is unknown.

General study findings and limits: Median prediction lead before ophthalmopathy onset was around 7 months with the model. Most expanded thyroid clonotypes above 0.001 recurred in blood.

The chain joins TRBV9 to TRBJ1-1; 7 bases match TRBD1. The sequenced sample was blood. The source is a woman aged 25 to 39 with Graves' hyperthyroidism. The CDR3 nucleotides are TGTGCCAGCAGCGTAGTACAGGGGTTTGAAGCTTTCTTT. Encoded protein: CASSVVQGFEAFF. Full variable domain (remainder filled in from reference TRBV9 and TRBJ1-1): DSGVTQTPKHLITATGQRVTLRCSPRSGDLSVYWYQQSLDQGLQFLIQYYNGEERAKGNILERFSAQQFPDLHSELNLSSLELGDSALYFCASSVVQGFEAFFGQGTRLTVV.